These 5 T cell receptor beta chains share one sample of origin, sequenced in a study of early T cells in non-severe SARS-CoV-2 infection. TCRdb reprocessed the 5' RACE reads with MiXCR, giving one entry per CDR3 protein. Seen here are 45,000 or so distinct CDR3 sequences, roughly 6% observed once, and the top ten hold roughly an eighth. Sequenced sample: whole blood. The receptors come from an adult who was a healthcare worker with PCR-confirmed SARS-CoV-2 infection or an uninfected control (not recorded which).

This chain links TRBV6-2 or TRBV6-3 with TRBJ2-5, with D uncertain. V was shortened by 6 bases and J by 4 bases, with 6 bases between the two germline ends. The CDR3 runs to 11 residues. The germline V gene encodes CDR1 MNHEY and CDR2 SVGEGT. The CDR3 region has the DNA TGTGCCAGCAGAAGGAGAGAGACCCAGTACTTC. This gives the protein CASRRRETQYF.

As DNA, the CDR3 is TGTGCCAGCAGTTCATATGAACAGTCAGCCTACGAGCAGTACTTC. This gives the protein CASSSYEQSAYEQYF. This chain links TRBV27 with TRBJ2-7; D is undetermined. Looked up from germline, CDR1 is MNHEY and CDR2 is SMNVEV (reference sequence). This CDR3 region has 15 residues. V dropped 4 bases and J dropped 2 bases, with 15 bases sitting between them.

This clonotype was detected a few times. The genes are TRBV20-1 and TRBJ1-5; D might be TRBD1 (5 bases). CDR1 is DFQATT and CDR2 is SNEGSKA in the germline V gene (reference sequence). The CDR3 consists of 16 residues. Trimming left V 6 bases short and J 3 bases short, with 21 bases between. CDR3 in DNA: TGCAGTGCCCTAAGGACTTGGGACGTCAACAATCAGCCCCAGCATTTT. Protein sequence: CSALRTWDVNNQPQHF.

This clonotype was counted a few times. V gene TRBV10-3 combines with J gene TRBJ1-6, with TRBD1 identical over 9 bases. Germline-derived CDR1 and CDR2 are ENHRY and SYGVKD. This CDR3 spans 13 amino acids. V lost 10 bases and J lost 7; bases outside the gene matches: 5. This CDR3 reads CATGTGTNSPLHF. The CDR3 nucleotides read TGTGCCACCGGGACAGGGACCAATTCACCCCTCCACTTT.

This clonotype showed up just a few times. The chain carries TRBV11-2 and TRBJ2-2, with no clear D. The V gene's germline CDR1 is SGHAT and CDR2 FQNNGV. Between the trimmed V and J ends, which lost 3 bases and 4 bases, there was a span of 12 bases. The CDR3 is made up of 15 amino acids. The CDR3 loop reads CASSLGSKFTGELFF. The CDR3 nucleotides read TGTGCCAGCAGCTTGGGCAGTAAATTCACCGGGGAGCTGTTTTTT.